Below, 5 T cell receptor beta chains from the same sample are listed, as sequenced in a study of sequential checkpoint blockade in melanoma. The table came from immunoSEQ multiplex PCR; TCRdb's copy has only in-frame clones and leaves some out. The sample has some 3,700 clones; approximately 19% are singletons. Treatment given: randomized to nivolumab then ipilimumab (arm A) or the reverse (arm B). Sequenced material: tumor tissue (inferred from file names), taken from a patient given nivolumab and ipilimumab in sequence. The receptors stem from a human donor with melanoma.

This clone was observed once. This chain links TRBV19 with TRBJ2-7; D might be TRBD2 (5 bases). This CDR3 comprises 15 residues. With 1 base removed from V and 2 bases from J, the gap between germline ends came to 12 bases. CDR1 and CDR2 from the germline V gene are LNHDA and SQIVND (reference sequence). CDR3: CASSIGGLQAYEQYF. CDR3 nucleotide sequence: TGTGCCAGTAGTATAGGAGGGTTACAAGCCTACGAGCAGTACTTC.

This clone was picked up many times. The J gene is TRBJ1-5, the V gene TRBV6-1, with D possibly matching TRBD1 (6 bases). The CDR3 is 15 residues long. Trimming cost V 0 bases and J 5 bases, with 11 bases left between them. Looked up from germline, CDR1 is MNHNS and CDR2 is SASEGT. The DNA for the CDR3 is TGTGCCAGCAGTGAAGCAGGGGGAGACCATCAGCCCCAGCATTTT. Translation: CASSEAGGDHQPQHF.

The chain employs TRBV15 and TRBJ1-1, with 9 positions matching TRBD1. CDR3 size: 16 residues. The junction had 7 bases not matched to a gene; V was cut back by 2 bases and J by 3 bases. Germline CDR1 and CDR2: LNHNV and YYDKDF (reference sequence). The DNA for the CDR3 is TGTGCCACCAGCAGAATCTACAGGGGGCGCGACACTGAAGCTTTCTTT. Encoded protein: CATSRIYRGRDTEAFF.

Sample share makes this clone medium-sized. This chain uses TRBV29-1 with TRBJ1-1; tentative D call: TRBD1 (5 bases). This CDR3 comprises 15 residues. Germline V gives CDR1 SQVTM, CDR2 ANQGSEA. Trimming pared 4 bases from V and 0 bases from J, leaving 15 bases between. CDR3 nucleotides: TGCAGCGTTGTCTCGACGGGGGGAATGAACACTGAAGCTTTCTTT. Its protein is CSVVSTGGMNTEAFF.

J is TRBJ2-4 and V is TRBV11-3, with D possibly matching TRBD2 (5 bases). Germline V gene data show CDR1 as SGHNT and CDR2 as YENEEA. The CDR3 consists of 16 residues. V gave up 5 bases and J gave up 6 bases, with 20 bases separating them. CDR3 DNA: TGTGCCAGCAGCACCGCCCGGGTGACTGGACTAAACATTCAGTACTTC. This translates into CASSTARVTGLNIQYF.